This T cell receptor beta chain was recovered during a study of early T cells in non-severe SARS-CoV-2 infection (dated by TCRdb to about 2021). Regarding the research as a whole: Bulk RNA from unsorted whole blood was used for TCR sequencing, so alpha and beta chains could not be paired.

Set within a cohort of healthcare workers in London, UK, this nested case-control study involved weekly PCR testing of nasopharyngeal swabs along with blood sampling. Between 23 and 31 March 2020, the week of the UK lockdown, healthcare workers were enrolled and then followed up weekly for as long as 16 weeks. Relative to germline, V is missing 1 base and J is missing 4 bases, with 7 bases of the junction outside any gene match. In the germline V gene, CDR1 corresponds to SGDLS and CDR2 to YYNGEE. The CDR3 numbers 16 residues from cysteine through phenylalanine. Only the CDR3 region is kept as DNA, spanning 48 bases read in frame from base 1. What the study reported, not specific to this receptor: Matching against VDJdb was skewed toward anti-spike CD8 responses, likely underestimated virus-specific expansions, and missed private and CD4 specificities.

The library was built by means of 5' RACE. This sample was sequenced with a NextSeq 500. Unique molecular identifiers were attached to individual cDNA molecules in the TCR library protocol so that sequencing error and PCR bias could be corrected. Both TCR alpha and beta chains were sequenced, and tight co-correlation was observed between alpha and beta sequence abundances in each sample. On the study's bioinformatics: Decombinator V4 was used to perform V gene, J gene and CDR3 annotation of TCR sequences. TCRs were defined as expanded if a significant change between any two time points was detected under a Poisson model with p below 0.0001. TCR abundances were normalised to the total number of TCRs sequenced in each sample and reported as counts per million. MAIT TCRs were defined by TRAV1-2 paired with TRAJ12, TRAJ20 or TRAJ33, and iNKT TCRs by TRAV10 paired with TRAJ18. VDJdb, accessed on 1 November 2021, was searched for TCRs annotated for CMV, EBV and SARS-CoV-2, and TCRs annotated for more than one antigen were excluded. Starting from the raw public reads, TCRdb applied fastp trimming at Q25, assembled clones with MiXCR and retained in-frame beta chains. Identical CDR3 proteins give one entry, which carries the most common genes and DNA. What appears here as the V and J calls and clone size reflects TCRdb's work, not the paper's. In this sample the table shows under 60,000 distinct CDR3 sequences, approximately 8% of which occur a single time. Together, the top ten hold around 4% of the sample.

This clonotype was recorded at least ten times. Its antigen has not been determined. No qualities accompany the bases; no much larger clone lies one base away. The chain uses TRBV9 and TRBJ2-2; a stretch of 7 junction bases matches TRBD2. Sequences were obtained from whole blood. The source is an adult who was a healthcare worker with PCR-confirmed SARS-CoV-2 infection or an uninfected control (not recorded which). At the DNA level, the sequence is TGTGCCAGCAGCGTAAATAGCGGGTTTTCCACCGGGGAGCTGTTTTTT. It codes for CASSVNSGFSTGELFF.